The rows below give T cell receptor beta chains drawn from one sample of a study of neurological immune-mediated disorders. TCRdb re-called the 5' RACE reads with MiXCR, one entry per CDR3 protein. The sample has approximately 30,000 distinct CDR3 sequences, approximately 6.6% seen once. Sequenced input: PBMCs. The receptor set was obtained from a woman between 50 and 59 years old in good health. Each CDR3 is given with its conserved first and last residue. The D gene is left open where the match is weak. Some rows mark clone size as missing; the rest say once, few, many or name a class of expanded clone.

>.|TRBJ1-5|TRBV20-1|many
CSARENRAGELGNQPQHF
TGCAGTGCTAGAGAAAACCGGGCAGGGGAGTTGGGCAATCAGCCCCAGCATTTT
>.|TRBJ1-3|TRBV29-1|.
CSVDGHGNTIYF
TGCAGCGTTGACGGGCACGGAAACACCATATATTTT
>.|TRBJ1-5|TRBV12-3/TRBV12-4|medium-sized
CASSPDGGNQPQHF
TGTGCCAGCAGTCCGGACGGCGGGAATCAGCCCCAGCATTTT
>.|TRBJ2-3|TRBV21-1|many
CASSKPYTGTGVTDTQYF
TGTGCCAGCAGCAAGCCATACACCGGGACAGGGGTCACAGATACGCAGTATTTT
>.|TRBJ2-3|TRBV7-2|many
CASSFSAGHSTDTQYF
TGTGCCAGCAGCTTCTCTGCGGGGCACAGCACAGATACGCAGTATTTT
>.|TRBJ1-1|TRBV5-5|.
CASSFYICSARARAGNAEAFF
.
>.|TRBJ1-1|TRBV29-1|few
CSVEHSPNTEAFF
TGCAGCGTTGAACACAGCCCGAACACTGAAGCTTTCTTT
>.|TRBJ1-1|TRBV9|many
CASSVGRTEAFF
TGTGCCAGCAGCGTAGGACGCACTGAAGCTTTCTTT
>.|TRBJ2-1|TRBV20-1|many
CSARSAWNEQFF
TGCAGTGCTAGGTCCGCGTGGAATGAGCAGTTCTTC
>.|TRBJ1-1|TRBV5-1|medium-sized
CASSLVSNTEAFF
TGCGCCAGCAGCTTGGTGAGTAACACTGAAGCTTTCTTT
>.|TRBJ2-6|TRBV5-5|many
CASSLARDSSGANVLTF
TGTGCCAGCAGCTTGGCCAGGGACTCCTCTGGGGCCAACGTCCTGACTTTC
>.|TRBJ2-7|TRBV29-1|many
CSGGDGPYEQYF
TGCAGCGGGGGGGACGGACCCTACGAGCAGTACTTC
>.|TRBJ2-7|TRBV6-2/TRBV6-3|.
CASTLFGASYEQYF
TGTGCCAGCACCCTATTCGGGGCATCCTACGAGCAGTACTTC
>.|TRBJ2-1|TRBV7-3|few
CASSLGVGGSYNEQFF
TGTGCCAGCAGCCTAGGGGTAGGGGGGTCCTACAATGAGCAGTTCTTC
>TRBD1|TRBJ2-7|TRBV3-1|many
CASSQADRGPSYEQYF
TGTGCCAGCAGCCAAGCCGACAGGGGGCCCTCCTACGAGCAGTACTTC
>TRBD1|TRBJ1-1|TRBV20-1|many
CSARGATATGWETEAFF
TGCAGTGCTAGAGGGGCGACGGCGACAGGGTGGGAAACTGAAGCTTTCTTT
>TRBD2|TRBJ2-2|TRBV29-1|many
CSVDSLAGGTGELFF
TGCAGCGTTGATTCCCTAGCGGGGGGGACCGGGGAGCTGTTTTTT
>TRBD1|TRBJ2-7|TRBV7-9|many
CASRGQGTDSYEQYF
TGTGCCAGCAGAGGACAGGGAACCGACTCCTACGAGCAGTACTTC
>.|TRBJ1-2|TRBV4-2|once
CASSQEGRGGNGYTF
TGTGCCAGCAGCCAAGAAGGAAGGGGGGGAAACGGCTACACCTTC
>.|TRBJ1-2|TRBV5-1|many
CASSPGTHYGYTF
TGCGCCAGCAGCCCCGGGACACACTATGGCTACACCTTC
>.|TRBJ2-3|TRBV5-1|many
CASSLDLRGPDTQYF
TGCGCCAGCAGCTTGGATCTTAGGGGCCCAGATACGCAGTATTTT
>.|TRBJ2-3|TRBV21-1|many
CASARAVGHFYYTDTQYF
TGTGCCAGCGCGAGGGCCGTCGGACACTTTTATTACACAGATACGCAGTATTTT
>.|TRBJ1-2|TRBV20-1|many
CSARMVGRGTYGYTF
TGCAGTGCTAGAATGGTGGGTAGGGGGACCTATGGCTACACCTTC
>.|TRBJ2-5|TRBV7-2|many
CASSFRQSQETQYF
TGTGCCAGCAGCTTCAGACAGAGTCAAGAGACCCAGTACTTC
>TRBD2|TRBJ2-3|TRBV28|many
CASSLRTSGTSTDTQYF
TGTGCCAGCAGTCTACGGACTAGCGGAACATCCACAGATACGCAGTATTTT
>TRBD1|TRBJ2-1|TRBV7-9|.
CASSPDRGPYNEQFF
TGTGCCAGCAGCCCCGACAGGGGTCCCTACAATGAGCAGTTCTTC
>.|TRBJ1-3|TRBV20-1|many
CSVLDNSGNTIYF
TGCAGCGTCTTGGACAACTCTGGAAACACCATATATTTT
>.|TRBJ1-6|TRBV12-3/TRBV12-4|medium-sized
CASSPQGIYNSPLHF
TGTGCCAGCAGTCCACAGGGTATCTATAATTCACCCCTCCACTTT
>.|TRBJ2-1|TRBV5-6|many
CASSSLGTGDPNNEQFF
TGTGCCAGCAGCTCCTTGGGAACGGGAGACCCGAACAATGAGCAGTTCTTC
>.|TRBJ1-1|TRBV20-1|many
CSARKVEMWSFF
TGCAGTGCTAGGAAAGTGGAAATGTGGAGTTTCTTT
>.|TRBJ2-7|TRBV27|many
CASSPAKSTDEQYF
TGTGCCAGCAGCCCGGCGAAGTCCACAGACGAGCAGTACTTC
>.|TRBJ2-7|TRBV18|many
CASSTKRNSEQYF
TGTGCCAGCTCCACTAAACGGAACAGCGAGCAGTACTTC
>.|TRBJ2-1|TRBV9|many
CASSPPSNEQFF
TGTGCCAGCAGCCCACCGAGCAATGAGCAGTTCTTC
>TRBD2|TRBJ2-1|TRBV5-6|medium-sized
CASSLIVAGGWNEQFF
TGTGCCAGCAGCTTGATTGTAGCGGGAGGTTGGAATGAGCAGTTCTTC
>.|TRBJ1-1|TRBV2|.
CASSFLRGATEAFF
TGTGCCAGCAGTTTCTTGAGGGGCGCGACTGAAGCTTTCTTT
>.|TRBJ2-3|TRBV7-6|once
CASSLGGREDTQYF
TGTGCCAGCAGTCTAGGGGGTAGGGAGGATACGCAGTATTTT